A selection of T cell receptor beta chains follows, all from one sample in a study of CD8+ T cells in alopecia areata. The method was immunoSEQ multiplex PCR; TCRdb's version includes in-frame clones alone and lacks a portion of them. The sample comprises some 170,000 clones, around 71% of which are singletons, and 10% to 12% rests with the top ten. The starting material was CD8+ T cells sorted from blood, obtained at week 0. Receptors were obtained from a human donor with alopecia areata. Both conserved end residues are part of each CDR3.

cdr3_aa j_call v_call
CASSAGLAGGHVLETQYF TRBJ2-5 TRBV7-9
CASSIGNQPQHF TRBJ1-5 TRBV19
CASSEFDTDTQYF TRBJ2-3 TRBV2
CSVEGRNYEQYF TRBJ2-7 TRBV29-1
CASSPWDERGGYNEQFF TRBJ2-1 TRBV7-8
CASSLWGRYEQYF TRBJ2-7 TRBV7-9
CASSLAAGSDTQYF TRBJ2-3 TRBV7-9
CASRGTSGGTDTQYF TRBJ2-3 TRBV2
CASSQDKGPETQYF TRBJ2-5 TRBV4-1
CASSEAFGINQPQHF TRBJ1-5 TRBV6-1
CASSYPTGDTGELFF TRBJ2-2 TRBV6-5
CASSLRGTYEQYF TRBJ2-7 TRBV27
CAWSDTINQPQHF TRBJ1-5 TRBV30
CASPSSENTGELFF TRBJ2-2 TRBV2
CASSLLAGLGDNEQFF TRBJ2-1 TRBV11-2
CASRSGDIEAFF TRBJ1-1 TRBV5-1
CASSPPTTGAGLRNSPLHF TRBJ1-6 TRBV7-9
CASSSRDRGEYEQYF TRBJ2-7 TRBV7-9
CATSRSRNTEAFF TRBJ1-1 TRBV15
CSVVLFRGQRGAEQFF TRBJ2-1 TRBV29-1
CASSYYTEGYTDTQYF TRBJ2-3 TRBV5-1
CASSLQGREQFF TRBJ2-1 TRBV13
CASSAKETQYF TRBJ2-5 TRBV9
CASSPGPISNQPQHF TRBJ1-5 TRBV9